This T cell receptor beta chain was recorded in a study of shared clonotypes between healthy human individuals. General study points: The naive CD4 repertoires of a handful of donors were compared, and approximately 5% of clonotypes were shared. Naive subsets generally had larger estimated richness than memory subsets.

As concerns this clone: The antigen is unknown.

Germline V gene sequence: CDR1 SGHTS, CDR2 YDEGEE. This CDR3 is 12 amino acids long. V was clipped by 1 base and J by 9 bases, with 8 bases between them. Sorted-subset replicate PCR reactions were performed with 200 ng DNA, corresponding to roughly 29,000 T cell genomes. Some clones are missing from TCRdb's copy, which holds only in-frame ones; the method was immunoSEQ multiplex PCR. The data show about 2.3 million clones, less than 95% seen once. This chain links TRBV5-8 with TRBJ2-1; no reliable D call. Source material: naive CD4+ T cells from PBMCs. Subset of the sample: CD45RA+ positively selected. The sequence was obtained from a young man in good health. Some clones in this sample may be carry-over from other donors' samples. The CDR3 reads CASSLRAGEQFF. Here the CDR3 DNA reads TGTGCCAGCAGCTTGAGGGCTGGTGAGCAGTTCTTC.